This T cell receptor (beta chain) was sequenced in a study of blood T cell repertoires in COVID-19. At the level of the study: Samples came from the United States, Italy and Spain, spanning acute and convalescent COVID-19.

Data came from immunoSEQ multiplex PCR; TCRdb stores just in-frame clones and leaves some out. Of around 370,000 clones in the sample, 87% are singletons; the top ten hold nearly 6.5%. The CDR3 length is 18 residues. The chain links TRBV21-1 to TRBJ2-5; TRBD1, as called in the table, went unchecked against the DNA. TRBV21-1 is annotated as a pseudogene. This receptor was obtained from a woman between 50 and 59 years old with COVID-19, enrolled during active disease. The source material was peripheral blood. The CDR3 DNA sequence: TGTGCCAGCAGCATATATTCCGGGACAGGGAAGGTTCTGGAGACCCAGTACTTC. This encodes CASSIYSGTGKVLETQYF.